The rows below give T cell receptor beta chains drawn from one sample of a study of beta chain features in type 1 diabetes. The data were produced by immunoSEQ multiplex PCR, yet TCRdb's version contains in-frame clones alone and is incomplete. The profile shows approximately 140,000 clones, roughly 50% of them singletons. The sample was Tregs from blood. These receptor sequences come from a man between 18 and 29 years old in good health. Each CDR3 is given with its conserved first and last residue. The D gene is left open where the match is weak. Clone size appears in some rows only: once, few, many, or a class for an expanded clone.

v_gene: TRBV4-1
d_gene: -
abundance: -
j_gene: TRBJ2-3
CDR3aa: CASSQEGETDTQYF
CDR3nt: TGCGCCAGCAGCCAAGAGGGAGAGACAGATACGCAGTATTTT

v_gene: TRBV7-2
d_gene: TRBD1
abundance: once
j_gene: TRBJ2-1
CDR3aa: CASSAQTGAPYNEQFF
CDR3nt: TGTGCCAGCAGCGCGCAGACAGGGGCCCCTTACAATGAGCAGTTCTTC

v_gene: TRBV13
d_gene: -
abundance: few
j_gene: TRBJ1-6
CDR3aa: CASSSLPGPLHF
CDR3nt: TGTGCCAGCAGCTCCTTGCCGGGACCCCTCCACTTT

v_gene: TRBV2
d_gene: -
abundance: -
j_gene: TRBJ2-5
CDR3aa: CASSGREQETQYF
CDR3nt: TGTGCCAGCAGCGGAAGGGAGCAAGAGACCCAGTACTTC

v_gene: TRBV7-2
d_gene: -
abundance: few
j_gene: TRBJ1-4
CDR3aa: CASSLGHRVNEKLFF
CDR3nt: TGTGCCAGCAGCTTAGGGCACAGAGTTAATGAAAAACTGTTTTTT

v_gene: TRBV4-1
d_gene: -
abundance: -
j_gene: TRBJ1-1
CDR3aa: CASTAGSGYTEAFF
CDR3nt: TGCGCCAGCACTGCAGGGTCCGGTTACACTGAAGCTTTCTTT

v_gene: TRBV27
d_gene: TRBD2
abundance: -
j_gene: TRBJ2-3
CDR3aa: CASSWLAGGADTQYF
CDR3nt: TGTGCCAGCAGTTGGCTAGCGGGAGGGGCAGATACGCAGTATTTT

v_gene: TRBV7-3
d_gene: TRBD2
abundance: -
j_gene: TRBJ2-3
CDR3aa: CASSSQLAGTQYF
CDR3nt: TGTGCCAGCAGCTCGCAGTTAGCGGGCACGCAGTATTTT

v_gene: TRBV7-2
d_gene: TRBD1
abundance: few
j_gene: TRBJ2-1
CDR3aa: CASSLGQGQDEQFF
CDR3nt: TGTGCCAGCAGCCTTGGACAGGGGCAGGATGAGCAGTTCTTC

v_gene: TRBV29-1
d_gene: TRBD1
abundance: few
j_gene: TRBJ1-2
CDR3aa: CSVDGQGPAGYTF
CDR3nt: TGCAGCGTTGATGGACAGGGCCCCGCCGGCTACACCTTC

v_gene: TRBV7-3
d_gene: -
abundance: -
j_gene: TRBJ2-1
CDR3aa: CASSLGRVGGNEQFF
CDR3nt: TGTGCCAGCAGCTTAGGCAGGGTAGGTGGGAATGAGCAGTTCTTC

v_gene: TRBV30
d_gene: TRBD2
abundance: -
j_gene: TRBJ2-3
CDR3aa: CAWRDGLAHTDTQYF
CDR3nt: TGTGCCTGGAGAGACGGACTAGCCCACACAGATACGCAGTATTTT

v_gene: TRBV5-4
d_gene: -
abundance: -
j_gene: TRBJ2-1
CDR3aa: CASSLGGNEQFF
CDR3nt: TGTGCCAGCAGCTTGGGCGGGAATGAGCAGTTCTTC

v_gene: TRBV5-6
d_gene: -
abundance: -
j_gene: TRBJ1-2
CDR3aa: CASSRTFYGYTF
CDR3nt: TGTGCCAGCAGCCGGACTTTCTATGGCTACACCTTC

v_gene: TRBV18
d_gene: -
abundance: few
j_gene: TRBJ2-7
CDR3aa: CASSQDSNEQYF
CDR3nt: TGTGCCAGCTCACAAGACAGTAACGAGCAGTACTTC

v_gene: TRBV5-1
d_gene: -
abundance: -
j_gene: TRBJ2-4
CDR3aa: CASSPRDLGLIQYF
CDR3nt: TGCGCCAGCAGCCCCCGGGACTTGGGCCTCATTCAGTACTTC

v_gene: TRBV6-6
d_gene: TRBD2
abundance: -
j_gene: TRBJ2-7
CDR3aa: CASSKTSGGYEQYF
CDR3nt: TGTGCCAGCAGTAAGACTAGCGGGGGTTACGAGCAGTACTTC

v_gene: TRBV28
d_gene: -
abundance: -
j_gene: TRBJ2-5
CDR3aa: CASPPAGETQYF
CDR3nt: TGTGCCAGCCCCCCCGCCGGGGAGACCCAGTACTTC

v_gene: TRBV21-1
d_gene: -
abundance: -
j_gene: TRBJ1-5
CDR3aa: CASPPVNQPQHF
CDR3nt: TGTGCCAGCCCCCCAGTAAATCAGCCCCAGCATTTT

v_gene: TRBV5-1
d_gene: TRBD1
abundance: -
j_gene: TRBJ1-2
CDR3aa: CASSQTGGYGYTF
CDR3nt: TGCGCCAGCAGCCAGACAGGGGGCTATGGCTACACCTTC

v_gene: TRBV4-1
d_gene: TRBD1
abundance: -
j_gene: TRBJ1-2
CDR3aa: CASSGGTGGAGYGYTF
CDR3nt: TGCGCCAGCAGCGGGGGGACAGGGGGCGCCGGCTATGGCTACACCTTC

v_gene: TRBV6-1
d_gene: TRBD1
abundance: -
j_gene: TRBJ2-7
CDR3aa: CASSVDRSVTYEQYF
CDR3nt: TGTGCCAGCAGCGTGGACAGGAGTGTAACCTACGAGCAGTACTTC

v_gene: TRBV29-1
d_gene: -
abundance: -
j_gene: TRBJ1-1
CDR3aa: CSVARLRGGGRVNTEAFF
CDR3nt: TGCAGCGTTGCGCGACTCCGAGGGGGGGGCCGCGTGAACACTGAAGCTTTCTTT

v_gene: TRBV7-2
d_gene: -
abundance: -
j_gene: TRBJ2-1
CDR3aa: CASSLGQGFNEQFF
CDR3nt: TGTGCCAGCAGCTTAGGGCAGGGTTTCAATGAGCAGTTCTTC

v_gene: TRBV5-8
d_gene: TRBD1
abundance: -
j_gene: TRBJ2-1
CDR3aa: CASSQRQGRRYEQFF
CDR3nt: TGTGCCAGCAGTCAAAGACAGGGTCGTCGGTATGAGCAGTTCTTC

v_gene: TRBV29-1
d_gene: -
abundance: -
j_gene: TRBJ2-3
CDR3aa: CSAGGGQDF
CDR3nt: TGCAGCGCCGGTGGGGGCCAAGATTTT

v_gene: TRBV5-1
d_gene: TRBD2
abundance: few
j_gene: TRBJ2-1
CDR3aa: CASSQTSGGSYNEQFF
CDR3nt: TGCGCCAGCAGCCAGACTAGCGGGGGCTCCTACAATGAGCAGTTCTTC

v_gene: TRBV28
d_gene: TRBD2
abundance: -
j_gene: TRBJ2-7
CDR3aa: CASRGLAGAGYYEQYF
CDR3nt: TGTGCCAGCAGGGGCTTAGCGGGAGCCGGATACTACGAGCAGTACTTC

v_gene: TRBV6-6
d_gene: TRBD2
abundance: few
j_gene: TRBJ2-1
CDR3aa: CASSSSTGGLSGEQFF
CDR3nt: TGTGCCAGCAGTTCTTCTACGGGGGGGCTCTCCGGTGAGCAGTTCTTC

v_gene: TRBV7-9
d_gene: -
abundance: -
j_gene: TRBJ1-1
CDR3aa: CASSLGGGLNTEAFF
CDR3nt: TGTGCCAGCAGCTTAGGGGGCGGACTGAACACTGAAGCTTTCTTT

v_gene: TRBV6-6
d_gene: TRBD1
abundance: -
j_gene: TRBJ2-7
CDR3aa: CASSYSRLQGTYEQYF
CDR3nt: TGTGCCAGCAGTTACTCGAGGTTACAGGGGACCTACGAGCAGTACTTC

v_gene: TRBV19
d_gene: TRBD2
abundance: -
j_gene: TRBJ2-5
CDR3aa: CASSTKLAGQQETQYF
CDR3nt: TGTGCCAGTAGTACTAAATTAGCGGGACAACAAGAGACCCAGTACTTC

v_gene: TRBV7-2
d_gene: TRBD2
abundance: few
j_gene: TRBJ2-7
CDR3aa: CASSYDGTRNYEQYF
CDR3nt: TGTGCCAGCAGCTACGATGGGACTAGGAACTACGAGCAGTACTTC

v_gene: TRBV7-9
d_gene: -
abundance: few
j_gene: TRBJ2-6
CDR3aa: CASRSAARSGANVLTF
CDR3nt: TGTGCCAGCAGGAGTGCGGCGCGCTCTGGGGCCAACGTCCTGACTTTC

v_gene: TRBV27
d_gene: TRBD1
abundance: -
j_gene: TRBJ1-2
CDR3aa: CASSPMGQEYNYGYTF
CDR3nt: TGTGCCAGCAGTCCCATGGGACAGGAATATAACTATGGCTACACCTTC

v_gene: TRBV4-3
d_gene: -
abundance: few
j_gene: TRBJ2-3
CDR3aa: CASSQSPSVSNTQYF
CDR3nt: TGCGCCAGCAGCCAATCTCCCTCGGTCTCAAATACGCAGTATTTT

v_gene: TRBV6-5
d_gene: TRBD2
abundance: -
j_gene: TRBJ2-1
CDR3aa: CASSFSGGNNEQFF
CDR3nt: TGTGCCAGCAGTTTTAGCGGGGGCAATAATGAGCAGTTCTTC

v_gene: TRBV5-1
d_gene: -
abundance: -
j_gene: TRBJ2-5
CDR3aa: CASSLVGGRTEQYF
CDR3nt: TGCGCCAGCAGCTTGGTCGGGGGGCGGACGGAGCAGTACTTC

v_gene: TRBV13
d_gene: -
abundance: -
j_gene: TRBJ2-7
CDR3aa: CASSLRGNEQYF
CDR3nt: TGTGCCAGCAGCTTAAGGGGTAACGAGCAGTACTTC

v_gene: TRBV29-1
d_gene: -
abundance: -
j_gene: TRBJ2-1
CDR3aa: CSVRRSSYNEQFF
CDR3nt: TGCAGCGTTCGCCGGAGCTCCTACAATGAGCAGTTCTTC